Listed below are T cell receptor beta chains from one sample, sequenced in a study of cytomegalovirus exposure and HLA in healthy donors. Using immunoSEQ multiplex PCR, the repertoire was profiled, and TCRdb retains in-frame clones only, with some absent. This table holds 110,000 to 150,000 clones, 85% to 95% found once. The sequenced sample consisted of PBMCs. These receptor sequences come from a man aged 18 to 30 in good health and CMV-seropositive. Both conserved end residues are part of each CDR3. Clone sizes are given selectively: once, few, many, or a class where the clone is expanded.

cdr3_aa: CATSPGGSYNEQFF; v_call: TRBV27; clone_size: NA
cdr3_aa: CASSPLAGEQFF; v_call: TRBV13; clone_size: once
cdr3_aa: CASSPTTDTNYGYTF; v_call: TRBV18; clone_size: NA
cdr3_aa: CASSSPGPGREQFF; v_call: TRBV11-3; clone_size: NA
cdr3_aa: CASSQVFRENEKLFF; v_call: TRBV14; clone_size: once
cdr3_aa: CASSPRGGGRNTGELFF; v_call: TRBV5-1; clone_size: NA
cdr3_aa: CASSLITQGMNEKLFF; v_call: TRBV27; clone_size: once
cdr3_aa: CASSSGQGLREQYF; v_call: TRBV6-5; clone_size: NA
cdr3_aa: CASSRQGVGLYNEQFF; v_call: TRBV5-4; clone_size: NA
cdr3_aa: CASSSDAQAQETQYF; v_call: TRBV13; clone_size: NA
cdr3_aa: CASSLGVIVTGLQETQYF; v_call: TRBV11-2; clone_size: NA
cdr3_aa: CASSLWGDRGQYDEQYF; v_call: TRBV11-2; clone_size: NA
cdr3_aa: CASSLAGGVYEQYF; v_call: TRBV28; clone_size: NA
cdr3_aa: CASSLGASYEQYF; v_call: TRBV7-8; clone_size: once
cdr3_aa: CASSLALAGTYNEQFF; v_call: TRBV7-9; clone_size: NA
cdr3_aa: CASSSYRPGMNTEAFF; v_call: TRBV18; clone_size: NA
cdr3_aa: CASSLLRNSYNEQFF; v_call: TRBV7-8; clone_size: NA